This entry concerns a single T cell receptor (beta chain). The repertoire was sequenced with immunoSEQ multiplex PCR; TCRdb's copy has only in-frame clones and lacks some. The sample has roughly 92,000 clones; around 94% are singletons. The data originate from a study of siplizumab effects on memory and regulatory T cells. CDR3 length: 12 amino acids. Germline loops: CDR1 SEHNR, CDR2 FQNEAQ (reference sequence). V was shortened by 4 bases and J by 5 bases, with 6 bases between the two germline ends. This clonotype was obtained from a human donor in good health. The V call is TRBV7-9, the J call TRBJ1-5; tentative D call: TRBD1 (5 bases). Sequencing input: non-Treg CD4+ T cells sorted from blood. Here the CDR3 DNA reads TGTGCCAGCAGCTGGGACGATCAGCCCCAGCATTTT. Translation: CASSWDDQPQHF.